The T cell receptor (beta chain) under discussion was sequenced for a study of blood T cell repertoires in COVID-19. Study information: Italy, Spain and the United States were the sources of the convalescent and acute COVID-19 samples.

Assay: immunoSEQ multiplex PCR; the TCRdb copy retains only in-frame clones and omits some. The table lists fewer than 130,000 clones, around 80% of them singletons. This clone has just one count. CDR1 SGDLS and CDR2 YYNGEE come from the germline V gene. With V trimmed by 3 bases and J by 3 bases, 5 bases remained unmatched. This CDR3 spans 16 amino acids. The sequencing input was peripheral blood. The receptor's source is a man between 70 and 80 years old with active or convalescent COVID-19. J is TRBJ2-2 and V is TRBV9; TRBD1 aligns across 10 bases. CDR3 DNA: TGTGCCAGCAGCGGACAGGGGGCGCAGGACACCGGGGAGCTGTTTTTT. This translates into CASSGQGAQDTGELFF.